The next 16 T cell receptor beta chains were all read from a single sample in a study of OX40 agonist ivuxolimab in advanced cancers. TCRdb's table, derived via immunoSEQ multiplex PCR, lists solely in-frame clones and lacks some. The data contain about 19,000 clones, less than 90% of them singletons. The specimen was CD4+ or CD8+ T cells sorted from blood, collected in a trial of the OX40 agonist ivuxolimab. All receptors come from an adult with an advanced solid tumor such as melanoma, head and neck, liver or kidney cancer.

This clone has just one count. V and J are TRBV2 and TRBJ2-7; the match to TRBD2 covers 11 bases. This CDR3 region has 13 residues. Germline CDR1 and CDR2: SNHLY and FYNNEI. V lost 4 bases, J lost 4 bases, and 0 bases stayed unmatched. The CDR3 is CASSGTSGYEQYF. The CDR3 bases are TGTGCCAGCAGTGGGACTAGCGGGTACGAGCAGTACTTC. Complete variable domain (other parts from reference TRBV2 and TRBJ2-7): EPEVTQTPSHQVTQMGQEVILRCVPISNHLYFYWYRQILGQKVEFLVSFYNNEISEKSEIFDDQFSVERPDGSNFTLKIRSTKLEDSAMYFCASSGTSGYEQYFGPGTRLTVT.

Here the CDR3 reads CASRIVGNYEQYF. The CDR3 DNA reads TGCGCCAGCAGAATCGTGGGTAACTACGAGCAGTACTTC. The chain has TRBV5-1 and TRBJ2-7; no clear D. V lost 5 bases, J lost 3 bases, and 12 bases lay in between. The CDR3 spans 13 residues. CDR1 is SGHRS, CDR2 YFSETQ, per germline. The whole variable domain, remainder taken from reference TRBV5-1 and TRBJ2-7, is KAGVTQTPRYLIKTRGQQVTLSCSPISGHRSVSWYQQTPGQGLQFLFEYFSETQRNKGNFPGRFSGRQFSNSRSEMNVSTLELGDSALYLCASRIVGNYEQYFGPGTRLTVT.

CDR3 DNA: TGTGCCAGCAGTCCCCTGCTCGCCGGGGAGCTGTTTTTT. This gives the protein CASSPLLAGELFF. The chain couples TRBV28 to TRBJ2-2, with unresolved D. Looked up from germline, CDR1 is MDHEN and CDR2 is SYDVKM. V lost 5 bases and J lost 6, with 10 bases in between. The CDR3 has 13 amino acids.

The genes are TRBV4-3 and TRBJ1-3, with a weak D call TRBD1 (5 bases). Trimming took 1 base from V and 3 from J, leaving 7 bases between them. This CDR3 has 14 amino acids. CDR1 is LGHNA, CDR2 YSLEER, per germline. CDR3 loop: CASSQAGYGNTIYF. CDR3 in DNA: TGCGCCAGCAGCCAAGCAGGGTATGGAAACACCATATATTTT.

The rearrangement links TRBV5-6 to TRBJ2-5; tentatively, D is TRBD2 (6 bases). The end of the DNA aligns better with TRBJ2-7, so the J call may be wrong. Per germline, CDR1 SGHDT and CDR2 YYEEEE. This CDR3 region has 13 residues. CDR3 coding DNA: TGTGCCAGCAGCCCCTACGCGGGGTTCGAGCAGTACTTC. This sequence encodes CASSPYAGFEQYF.

This chain joins TRBV21-1 and TRBJ2-7. TRBV21-1 is listed as a pseudogene. The CDR3 extends over 15 amino acids. The CDR3 bases are TGTGCCAGCAGCCCCTGGGTCCCGATAGGGCCCGAGCAGTACTTC. Encoded protein: CASSPWVPIGPEQYF.

V is TRBV7-2 and J is TRBJ2-5, with TRBD2 matching 9 bases. J was trimmed by 4 bases and V by 3 bases; bases with no gene match: 12. Germline V gene sequence: CDR1 SGHTA, CDR2 FQGNSA. This CDR3 comprises 17 residues. The CDR3: CASSFGATSGYLETQYF. The DNA for the CDR3 is TGTGCCAGCAGCTTTGGCGCGACTAGCGGCTACCTAGAGACCCAGTACTTC.

J is TRBJ2-1 and V is TRBV29-1; perhaps TRBD2 as D (5 bases). This CDR3 has 14 residues. Germline CDR1 SQVTM, CDR2 ANQGSEA. With 4 bases removed from V and 7 bases from J, the gap between germline ends came to 17 bases. CDR3 bases: TGCAGCGTTGTAGAATTGAGGGTTAAAAATGAGCAGTTCTTC. Its protein is CSVVELRVKNEQFF.

This clone was counted only a few times. The V gene is TRBV2, the J gene TRBJ2-1; 12 positions match TRBD2. J gave up 3 bases and V 4 bases, and 4 bases lay outside the gene matches. Germline CDR1 is SNHLY and CDR2 is FYNNEI. CDR3 length: 16 amino acids. The CDR3 region has the DNA TGTGCCAGCAGTGGGACTAGCGGGACCTACTACAATGAGCAGTTCTTC. This sequence encodes CASSGTSGTYYNEQFF.

The chain joins TRBV5-5 to TRBJ2-1; 8 bases align to TRBD2. V trimming: 3 bases; J trimming: 3 bases; junction bases outside the gene matches: 5. The CDR3 contains 15 residues. Germline CDR1 is SGHKS and CDR2 is YYEKEE (reference sequence). The CDR3 here is CASSYGLAGYNEQFF. The CDR3 nucleotides are TGTGCCAGCAGCTACGGACTAGCAGGCTACAATGAGCAGTTCTTC.

The chain uses TRBV25-1 and TRBJ1-2; TRBD1 might be the D (6 bases). The CDR3 runs to 16 residues. Between the trimmed V and J ends, which lost 0 bases and 8 bases, there was a span of 19 bases. Germline CDR1 is MGHDK and CDR2 is SYGVNS. The CDR3 nucleotides are TGTGCCAGCAGTGAATATAATTCCCCAGGGGCCGGGGGCTACACCTTC. Its protein product is CASSEYNSPGAGGYTF.

This sequence joins TRBV4-3 and TRBJ2-7; D not certain. The CDR3 consists of 14 residues. Germline V gene lookup returns CDR1 LGHNA and CDR2 YSLEER. Trimming left V 0 bases short and J 0 bases short, with 6 bases between. The CDR3 sequence is CASSQEDGSYEQYF. The CDR3 nucleotides read TGCGCCAGCAGCCAAGAGGACGGCTCCTACGAGCAGTACTTC.

In its sample, this clone was seen a few times. The chain uses TRBV6-4 and TRBJ2-3, with 7 bases identical to TRBD1. The CDR3 consists of 16 residues. Germline-derived CDR1 and CDR2 are MRHNA and SNTAGT. Trimming at V came to 3 bases and at J to 0 bases, leaving 6 bases not matched to a gene. CDR3 sequence: CASSDRAGGSTDTQYF. CDR3 DNA sequence: TGTGCCAGCAGTGATCGGGCAGGGGGAAGCACAGATACGCAGTATTTT.

The V call is TRBV14, the J call TRBJ2-6, with a weak D call TRBD2 (5 bases). V gave up 1 base and J gave up 7 bases, with 11 bases separating them. Germline V gene lookup returns CDR1 SGHDN and CDR2 FVKESK. The CDR3 contains 15 residues. CDR3 in amino acids: CASSQGLTGANVLTF. The CDR3 DNA is TGTGCCAGCAGCCAAGGTCTAACGGGAGCCAACGTCCTGACTTTC. The full variable domain, with the rest looked up from reference TRBV14 and TRBJ2-6, is EAGVTQFPSHSVIEKGQTVTLRCDPISGHDNLYWYRRVMGKEIKFLLHFVKESKQDESGMPNNRFLAERTGGTYSTLKVQPAELEDSGVYFCASSQGLTGANVLTFGAGSRLTVL.

This clone is deemed medium-sized. V is TRBV10-3 and J is TRBJ2-2, with D possibly being TRBD2 (6 bases). Trimming pared 3 bases from V and 1 base from J, leaving 15 bases between. Germline loops: CDR1 ENHRY, CDR2 SYGVKD. This CDR3 region has 17 residues. CDR3 nucleotides: TGTGCCATCAGTGATGCGGACGGAGGGGTGAACACCGGGGAGCTGTTTTTT. Protein sequence: CAISDADGGVNTGELFF.

The chain combines TRBV4-3 with TRBJ2-5; 12 bases align to TRBD2. Per germline, CDR1 LGHNA and CDR2 YSLEER. V trimming: 0 bases; J trimming: 5 bases; junction bases outside the gene matches: 10. The CDR3 loop spans 18 amino acids. CDR3 coding DNA: TGCGCCAGCAGCCAAGATCCCCTAGCGGGAGGGCCCGGGGAGACCCAGTACTTC. Its protein is CASSQDPLAGGPGETQYF.